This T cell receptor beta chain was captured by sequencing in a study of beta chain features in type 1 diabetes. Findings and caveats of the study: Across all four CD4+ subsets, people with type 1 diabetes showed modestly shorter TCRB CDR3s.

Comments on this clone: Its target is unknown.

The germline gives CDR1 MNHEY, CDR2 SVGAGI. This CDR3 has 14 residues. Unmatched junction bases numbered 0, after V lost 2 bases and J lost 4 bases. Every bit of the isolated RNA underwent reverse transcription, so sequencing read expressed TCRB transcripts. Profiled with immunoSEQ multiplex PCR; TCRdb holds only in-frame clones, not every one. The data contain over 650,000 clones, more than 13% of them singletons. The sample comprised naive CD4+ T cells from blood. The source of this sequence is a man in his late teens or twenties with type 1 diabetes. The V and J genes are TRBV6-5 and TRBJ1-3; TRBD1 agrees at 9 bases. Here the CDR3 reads CASSYGTGGNTIYF. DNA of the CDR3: TGTGCCAGCAGTTACGGGACAGGGGGAAACACCATATATTTT.